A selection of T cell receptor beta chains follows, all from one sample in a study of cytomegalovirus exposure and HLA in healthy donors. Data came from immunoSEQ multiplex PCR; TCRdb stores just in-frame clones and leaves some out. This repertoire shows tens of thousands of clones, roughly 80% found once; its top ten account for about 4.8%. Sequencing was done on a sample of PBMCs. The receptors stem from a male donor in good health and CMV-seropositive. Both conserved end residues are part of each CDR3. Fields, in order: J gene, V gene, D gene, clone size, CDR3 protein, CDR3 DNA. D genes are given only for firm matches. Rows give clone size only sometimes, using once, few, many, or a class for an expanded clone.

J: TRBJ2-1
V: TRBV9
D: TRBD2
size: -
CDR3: CASSVGGRGGGNEQFF
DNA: TGTGCCAGCAGCGTAGGGGGGAGGGGCGGTGGCAATGAGCAGTTCTTC

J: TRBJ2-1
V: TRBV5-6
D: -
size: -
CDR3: CASSSSNNEQFF
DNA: TGTGCCAGCAGTTCTAGTAACAATGAGCAGTTCTTC

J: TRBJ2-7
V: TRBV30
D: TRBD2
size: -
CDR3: CAWTGGAEQYF
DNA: TGTGCCTGGACCGGGGGGGCCGAGCAGTACTTC

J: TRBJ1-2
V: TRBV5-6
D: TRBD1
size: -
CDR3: CASSLAGTGGFGYTF
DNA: TGTGCCAGCAGCTTGGCCGGGACAGGGGGATTTGGCTACACCTTC

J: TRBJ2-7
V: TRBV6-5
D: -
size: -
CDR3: CASRDTTYEQYF
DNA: TGTGCCAGCCGGGACACGACCTACGAGCAGTACTTC

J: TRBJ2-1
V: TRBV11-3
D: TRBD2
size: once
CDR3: CASSPGLTSGDLVRNEQFF
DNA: TGTGCCAGCAGCCCCGGGTTGACTAGCGGGGACCTGGTCAGAAATGAGCAGTTCTTC

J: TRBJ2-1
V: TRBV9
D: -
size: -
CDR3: CASSVGAQGQGYNEQFF
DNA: TGTGCCAGCAGCGTAGGAGCCCAGGGGCAGGGGTACAATGAGCAGTTCTTC

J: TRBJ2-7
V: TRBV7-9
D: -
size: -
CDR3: CASSHNRAPYEQYF
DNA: TGTGCCAGCAGCCACAACAGGGCGCCTTACGAGCAGTACTTC

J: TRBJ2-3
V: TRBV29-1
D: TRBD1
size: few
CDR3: CSFKQGAQGQYF
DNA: TGCAGCTTTAAACAGGGGGCGCAAGGGCAGTATTTT

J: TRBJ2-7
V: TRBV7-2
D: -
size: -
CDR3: CASSLDGFGEQYF
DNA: TGTGCCAGCAGCTTAGATGGTTTCGGCGAGCAGTACTTC

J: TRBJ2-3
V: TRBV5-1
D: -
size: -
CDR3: CASSRGRGYGTDTQYF
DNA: TGCGCCAGCAGTCGAGGGAGAGGCTATGGCACAGATACGCAGTATTTT

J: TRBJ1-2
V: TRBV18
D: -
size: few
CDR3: CASSPVPGADYGYTF
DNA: TGTGCCAGCTCACCAGTCCCAGGGGCTGACTATGGCTACACCTTC

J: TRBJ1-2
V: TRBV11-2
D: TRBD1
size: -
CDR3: CASSRESGQGGYGYTF
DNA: TGTGCCAGCAGCCGAGAATCGGGACAGGGCGGCTATGGCTACACCTTC

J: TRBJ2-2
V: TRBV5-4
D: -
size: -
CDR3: CASSFSGQGPGELFF
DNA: TGTGCCAGCAGCTTTTCAGGGCAGGGGCCCGGGGAGCTGTTTTTT

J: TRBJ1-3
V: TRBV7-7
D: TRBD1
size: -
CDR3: CASTLELGTGSLQKRTIYF
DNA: TGTGCCAGCACCTTAGAACTCGGGACAGGGTCCTTGCAAAAGCGCACCATATATTTT

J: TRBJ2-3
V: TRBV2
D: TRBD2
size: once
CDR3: CASRGDPAGGPGDTQYF
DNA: TGTGCCAGCAGAGGAGACCCAGCGGGGGGGCCCGGAGATACGCAGTATTTT

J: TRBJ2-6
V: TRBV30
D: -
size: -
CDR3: CAWSSRGANVLTF
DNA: TGTGCCTGGAGTTCGAGAGGGGCCAACGTCCTGACTTTC

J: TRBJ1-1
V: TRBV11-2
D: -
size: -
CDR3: CASSSAGPGYTEAFF
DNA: TGTGCCAGCAGCTCCGCGGGCCCCGGGTACACTGAAGCTTTCTTT

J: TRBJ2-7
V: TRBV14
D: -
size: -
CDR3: CASRGGGYEQYF
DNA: TGTGCCAGCAGAGGGGGGGGCTACGAGCAGTACTTC

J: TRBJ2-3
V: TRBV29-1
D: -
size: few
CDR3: CSVRQSTDTQYF
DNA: TGCAGCGTCCGACAGAGCACAGATACGCAGTATTTT

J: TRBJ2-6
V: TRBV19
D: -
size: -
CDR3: CASSMSGVGGANVLTF
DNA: TGTGCCAGTAGTATGTCGGGGGTAGGGGGGGCCAACGTCCTGACTTTC

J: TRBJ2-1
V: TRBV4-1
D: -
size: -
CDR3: CASSQGVAGRYSYNEQFF
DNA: TGCGCCAGCAGCCAAGGCGTAGCCGGGAGATACTCCTACAATGAGCAGTTCTTC

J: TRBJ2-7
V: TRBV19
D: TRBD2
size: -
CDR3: CASSIFSGGNYEQYF
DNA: TGTGCCAGTAGTATATTTTCGGGGGGTAACTACGAGCAGTACTTC

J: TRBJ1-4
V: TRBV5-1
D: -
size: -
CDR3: CASSFDSPLRGEKLFF
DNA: TGCGCCAGCAGCTTTGACAGCCCTCTTCGAGGTGAAAAACTGTTTTTT

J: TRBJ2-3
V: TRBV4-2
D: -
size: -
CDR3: CASSRASTDTQYF
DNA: TGTGCCAGCAGCCGGGCCTCGACAGATACGCAGTATTTT

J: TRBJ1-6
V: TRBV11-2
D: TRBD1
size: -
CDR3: CASSLVGQGDSPLHF
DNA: TGTGCCAGCAGCTTAGTGGGACAGGGGGATTCACCCCTCCACTTT

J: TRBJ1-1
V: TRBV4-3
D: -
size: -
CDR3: CASSQRTAMNTEAFF
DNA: TGCGCCAGCAGCCAACGGACAGCTATGAACACTGAAGCTTTCTTT

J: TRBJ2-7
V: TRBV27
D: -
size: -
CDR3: CASSLRSFYEQYF
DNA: TGTGCCAGCAGTCTTCGGTCTTTCTACGAGCAGTACTTC

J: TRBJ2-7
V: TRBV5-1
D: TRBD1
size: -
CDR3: CASSSRTGGSYEQYF
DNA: TGCGCCAGCAGCTCGAGAACAGGGGGGTCCTACGAGCAGTACTTC

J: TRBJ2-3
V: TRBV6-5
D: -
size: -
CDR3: CASSYPTSVDTQYF
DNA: TGTGCCAGCAGTTACCCCACGAGCGTGGATACGCAGTATTTT

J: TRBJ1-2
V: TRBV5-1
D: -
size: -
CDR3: CASSLDSGNYGYTF
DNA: TGCGCCAGCAGCTTAGATAGCGGGAACTATGGCTACACCTTC

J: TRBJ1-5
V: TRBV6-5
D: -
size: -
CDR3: CASSLAGVSNQPQHF
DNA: TGTGCCAGCAGCTTGGCAGGGGTGAGCAATCAGCCCCAGCATTTT

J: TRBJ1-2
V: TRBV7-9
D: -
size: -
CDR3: CASSTNRVFHF
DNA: TGTGCCAGCAGCACCAACAGGGTCTTTCACTTC

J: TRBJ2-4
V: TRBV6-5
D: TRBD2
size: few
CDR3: CASKGLAGAKNIQYF
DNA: TGTGCCAGCAAGGGGCTAGCGGGGGCCAAAAACATTCAGTACTTC

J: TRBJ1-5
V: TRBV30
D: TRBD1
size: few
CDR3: CAWSRQGNQPQHF
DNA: TGTGCCTGGAGTCGACAGGGGAATCAGCCCCAGCATTTT

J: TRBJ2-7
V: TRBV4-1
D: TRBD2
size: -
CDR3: CASSQGPAGVLHEQYF
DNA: TGCGCCAGCAGCCAAGGACCTGCGGGGGTCCTCCACGAGCAGTACTTC

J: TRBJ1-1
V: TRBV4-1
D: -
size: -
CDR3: CASSQAPGLKGTEAFF
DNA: TGCGCCAGCAGCCAAGCCCCGGGACTTAAGGGGACTGAAGCTTTCTTT

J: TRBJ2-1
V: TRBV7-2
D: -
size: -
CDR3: CASSLRNEQFF
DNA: TGTGCCAGCAGCTTACGCAATGAGCAGTTCTTC

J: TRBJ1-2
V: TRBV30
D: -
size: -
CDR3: CAWSVGGNVGYTF
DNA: TGTGCCTGGAGTGTAGGAGGGAATGTTGGCTACACCTTC

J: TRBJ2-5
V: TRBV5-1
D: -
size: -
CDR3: CASSFVGEETQYF
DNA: TGCGCCAGCAGCTTTGTTGGAGAAGAGACCCAGTACTTC

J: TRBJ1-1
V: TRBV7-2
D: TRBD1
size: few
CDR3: CASSSNRGQGNTEAFF
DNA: TGTGCCAGCAGCTCAAACAGGGGGCAAGGGAACACTGAAGCTTTCTTT

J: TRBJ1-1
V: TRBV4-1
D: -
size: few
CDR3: CASSQVGGLGTEAFF
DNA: TGCGCCAGCAGCCAAGTTGGCGGGTTGGGCACTGAAGCTTTCTTT

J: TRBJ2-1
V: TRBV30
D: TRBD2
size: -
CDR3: CASGAGALYNEQFF
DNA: TGTGCCTCCGGAGCGGGGGCCCTCTACAATGAGCAGTTCTTC

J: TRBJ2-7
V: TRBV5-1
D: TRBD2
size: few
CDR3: CASSWGLAGEFSGEQYF
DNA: TGCGCCAGCAGCTGGGGACTAGCGGGGGAATTTTCCGGCGAGCAGTACTTC

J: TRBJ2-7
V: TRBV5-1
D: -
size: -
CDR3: CASSSSLQPTAYEQYF
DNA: TGCGCCAGCAGCTCCTCTCTCCAGCCGACAGCATACGAGCAGTACTTC

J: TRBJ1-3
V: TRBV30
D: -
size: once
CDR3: CAWSVLNSGNTIYF
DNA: TGTGCCTGGAGTGTACTGAACTCTGGAAACACCATATATTTT

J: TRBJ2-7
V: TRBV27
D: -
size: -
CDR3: CASSLSSSSYEQYF
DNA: TGTGCCAGCAGTTTATCGTCCAGCTCCTACGAGCAGTACTTC

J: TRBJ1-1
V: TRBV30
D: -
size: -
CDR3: CAWSVSVESEAFF
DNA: TGTGCCTGGAGTGTTTCCGTGGAGAGTGAAGCTTTCTTT

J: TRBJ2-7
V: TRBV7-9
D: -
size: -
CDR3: CASSTLQKTGEQYF
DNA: TGTGCCAGCAGCACCTTACAAAAGACGGGAGAGCAGTACTTC

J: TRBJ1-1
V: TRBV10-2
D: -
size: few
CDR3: CASSESRHVNTEAFF
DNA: TGCGCCAGCAGTGAGTCGAGGCATGTAAACACTGAAGCTTTCTTT

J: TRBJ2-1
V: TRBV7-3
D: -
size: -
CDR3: CASSRTRDKRHEQFF
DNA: TGTGCCAGCAGCCGTACCCGGGACAAGCGTCATGAGCAGTTCTTC

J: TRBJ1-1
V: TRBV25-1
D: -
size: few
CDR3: CASTYRKNTEAFF
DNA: TGTGCCAGCACCTACAGAAAAAACACTGAAGCTTTCTTT